Each of the 15 T cell receptor beta chains below was sequenced from the same sample in a study of control samples from healthy donors and cancer patients. Clones were sequenced by immunoSEQ multiplex PCR, and TCRdb holds only the in-frame ones, with some missing. Among about 28,000 clones listed, roughly nine tenths were seen once. The sequenced sample consisted of PBMCs. The receptor source for this set is a man between 45 and 60 years old with lung cancer.

The chain couples TRBV7-2 to TRBJ2-7; TRBD1 is a possible D gene (5 bases). CDR1 and CDR2 from the germline V gene are SGHTA and FQGNSA. V lost 0 bases and J 3 bases, leaving 12 bases between the germline ends. The CDR3 spans 15 residues. In nucleotides, the CDR3 is TGTGCCAGCAGCTTAGCCGCAGGGATAGGCTACGAGCAGTACTTC. It is translated as CASSLAAGIGYEQYF.

The chain is built from TRBV6-5 and TRBJ2-7; 7 bases align to TRBD2. Germline V gene sequence: CDR1 MNHEY, CDR2 SVGAGI. After removal of 10 bases from V and 1 base from J, the junction contained 7 bases not matched to a gene. This CDR3 comprises 13 residues. The CDR3 protein is CATRAGLSYEQYF. The CDR3 DNA follows: TGTGCCACCAGGGCGGGACTATCCTACGAGCAGTACTTC.

The chain uses TRBV7-2 and TRBJ2-7, with D tentatively TRBD1 (6 bases). This CDR3 is 13 amino acids long. Per the germline V gene, CDR1 is SGHTA and CDR2 is FQGNSA. V lost 6 bases, J lost 7 bases, and 16 bases lay in between. CDR3 DNA sequence: TGTGCCAGCAGTCAGGACAGAAGAGGGGAGCAGTACTTC. It codes for CASSQDRRGEQYF.

The gene calls are TRBV6-2 or TRBV6-3 and TRBJ2-3; 8 bases are shared with TRBD2. Germline V gene data show CDR1 as MNHEY and CDR2 as SVGEGT. The CDR3 contains 21 residues. Trimming cost V 6 bases and J 2 bases; bases outside gene matches: 25. The CDR3 region has the DNA TGTGCCAGCAGCCGATGGGACGGACAGAGAATGCGGGGGGCGGACACAGATACGCAGTATTTT. Translated, it gives CASSRWDGQRMRGADTDTQYF.

The rearrangement links TRBV18 to TRBJ1-1; D remains unclear. Germline CDR1 KGHSH, CDR2 LQKENI. This CDR3 comprises 13 residues. V shed 6 bases and J shed 1 base, with 9 bases lying between them. CDR3 in DNA: TGTGCCAGCTCCGGGAATGGGAACACTGAAGCTTTCTTT. Translating it yields CASSGNGNTEAFF.

The chain joins TRBV12-3 or TRBV12-4 to TRBJ2-2, with unresolved D. The germline V and J ends were trimmed by 3 bases and 6 bases, with 8 bases remaining between them. The CDR3 consists of 13 residues. The CDR3 region has the DNA TGTGCCAGCAGTTTTCGGTTGTCCGGGGAGCTGTTTTTT. Protein: CASSFRLSGELFF.

V is TRBV19 and J is TRBJ2-3; D is unresolved. The CDR3 is 13 amino acids. The germline CDR1 and CDR2 sequences are LNHDA and SQIVND (reference sequence). The V end was cut by 0 bases, the J end by 3 bases, with 4 bases between. The CDR3 DNA sequence: TGTGCCAGTAGTATAGATCTAACAGATACGCAGTATTTT. Its translation: CASSIDLTDTQYF.

The chain uses TRBV10-1 and TRBJ2-3; the D call may be TRBD1 or TRBD2 (6 bases each). Trimming stripped 4 bases from V and 2 bases from J, with 7 bases between. The CDR3 sequence is 13 residues long. Germline V lookup: CDR1 WNHNN, CDR2 SYGVQD (reference sequence). CDR3 sequence: CASSGGATDTQYF. Written as DNA, the CDR3 is TGCGCCAGCAGTGGGGGGGCCACAGATACGCAGTATTTT.

A note on this clone: Different DNA sequences within this sample yield the same CDR3. The chain couples TRBV7-8 to TRBJ1-1; D might be TRBD1 (5 bases). This CDR3 has 13 amino acids. Trimming left V 1 base short and J 10 bases short, with 13 bases between. Germline loops: CDR1 SGHVS, CDR2 FQNEAQ. The CDR3, as DNA: TGTGCCAGCAGCTTAGGGCAACTGGGACGAGCTTTCTTT. It codes for CASSLGQLGRAFF.

The V and J genes are TRBV6-5 and TRBJ2-7; the D is unclear. Germline V gives CDR1 MNHEY, CDR2 SVGAGI. V dropped 7 bases and J dropped 4 bases, with 8 bases sitting between them. The CDR3 loop spans 11 amino acids. Here the CDR3 DNA reads TGTGCCAGCATAGGATTGTACGAGCAGTACTTC. This gives the protein CASIGLYEQYF.

The V and J genes are TRBV5-4 and TRBJ1-4, with 8 bases matching TRBD1. The junction had 9 bases not matched to a gene; V was cut back by 2 bases and J by 0 bases. This CDR3 has 18 amino acids. Germline CDR1 SGHNT, CDR2 YYREEE (reference sequence). In DNA form, the CDR3 reads TGTGCCAGCAGCTTTCAGGGGGCCTTGATTTCAACTAATGAAAAACTGTTTTTT. The encoded protein is CASSFQGALISTNEKLFF.

V and J are TRBV19 and TRBJ1-5; D gene uncertain. Germline values: CDR1 LNHDA, CDR2 SQIVND (reference sequence). V lost 4 bases and J 2 bases, leaving 12 bases between the germline ends. This CDR3 has 15 residues. The CDR3 bases are TGTGCCAGTAGTACGAAGGGCGGGGGCAATCAGCCCCAGCATTTT. It encodes CASSTKGGGNQPQHF.

The chain combines TRBV9 with TRBJ2-3; 9 positions match TRBD2. In germline, CDR1 is SGDLS, CDR2 YYNGEE. The CDR3 has 18 amino acids. The junction had 9 bases not matched to a gene; V was cut back by 0 bases and J by 1 base. The CDR3 is CASSVGSGGGARTDTQYF. The CDR3 nucleotides read TGTGCCAGCAGCGTAGGATCGGGCGGGGGGGCCCGCACAGATACGCAGTATTTT.

V and J are TRBV9 and TRBJ2-2, with no clear D. The V gene lost 1 base and the J gene lost 2 bases, with 6 bases spanning the gap. CDR1 and CDR2 (germline): SGDLS, YYNGEE. The CDR3 totals 14 residues. The CDR3 loop is CASSVRSNTGELFF. The CDR3 nucleotides are TGTGCCAGCAGCGTAAGGTCCAACACCGGGGAGCTGTTTTTT.

The V and J genes are TRBV24-1 and TRBJ2-5; 9 nucleotides match TRBD1. CDR3 length: 16 residues. V dropped 3 bases and J dropped 5; count of bases not matched to a gene: 9. In germline, CDR1 is KGHDR, CDR2 SFDVKD. CDR3 in amino acids: CATSDQEGTGSETQYF. CDR3 DNA: TGTGCCACCAGTGATCAAGAGGGGACAGGGTCTGAGACCCAGTACTTC.